The 32 T cell receptor beta chains in this list originate from one sample, sequenced in a study of T cells in Graves' hyperthyroidism and ophthalmopathy. Amplification yielded TCR beta CDR3 regions, with RNA transcripts as the source. RT-PCR in the first round (using the HTBI primer set) targeted the TCR CDR3. TCRdb ran MiXCR on the multiplex PCR reads and lists one entry per CDR3 protein. The repertoire consists of a few hundred thousand distinct CDR3 sequences, with around 46% occurring once and the leading ten covering around 7.7%. Sequencing was performed on peripheral blood or thyroid tissue (not recorded which). These receptors were taken from a young woman with Graves' hyperthyroidism.

The table lists this clonotype with many counts. The chain uses TRBV12-3 or TRBV12-4 and TRBJ1-2, with 7 bases lining up with TRBD1. This CDR3 region has 14 residues. With 6 bases clipped from V and 6 bases from J, the junction kept 10 bases outside the gene matches. CDR3: CASRRTGAADGYTF. The CDR3 bases are TGTGCCAGCAGGCGAACAGGGGCGGCCGATGGCTACACCTTC.

Only a few counts were recorded for this clonotype. A much bigger clone sits one base away, suggesting this may be a read error. The chain employs TRBV20-1 and TRBJ2-7, with 14 bases matching TRBD2. CDR1 and CDR2 (germline): DFQATT, SNEGSKA (reference sequence). The CDR3 is 14 residues long. CDR3 nucleotide sequence: TGCAGTGCCGCGGGGACTAGCGGGAGTTACGGGCAGTACTTC. The encoded protein is CSAAGTSGSYGQYF.

The chain has TRBV29-1 and TRBJ2-7, with 10 bases that match TRBD2. The CDR3 length is 15 residues. Unmatched junction bases numbered 12, after V lost 6 bases and J lost 4 bases. From germline, CDR1 is SQVTM and CDR2 ANQGSEA. The CDR3 DNA sequence: TGCAGCGTAACCGGACTAGCGGTAGGTCGGTACGAGCAGTACTTC. Translated: CSVTGLAVGRYEQYF.

This chain connects TRBV11-2 to TRBJ2-7, with unresolved D. This CDR3 contains 16 residues. CDR1 is SGHAT and CDR2 is FQNNGV in the germline V gene. Trimming removed 4 bases from V and 4 bases from J, with 20 bases in between. The CDR3 region is CASSSRLGASVYEQYF. In nucleotides, the CDR3 is TGTGCCAGCAGCTCCAGGCTAGGCGCTTCGGTTTACGAGCAGTACTTC.

The chain combines TRBV9 with TRBJ2-7, with a tentative D call TRBD2 (6 bases). TRBJ2-1 explains the end of the DNA better; the J call may be wrong. Germline V gene data show CDR1 as SGDLS and CDR2 as YYNGEE. This CDR3 contains 16 residues. The DNA for the CDR3 is TGTGCCAGCAGCGTAGACGGGAGAGTCTCCTACAATGAGCAGTTCTTC. Translating gives CASSVDGRVSYNEQFF.

This clonotype was found many times. J is TRBJ2-2 and V is TRBV11-2, with a tentative D call TRBD2 (6 bases). CDR1 and CDR2 (germline): SGHAT, FQNNGV. Trimming removed 5 bases at V and 5 bases at J, with 18 bases between. The CDR3 spans 16 residues. CDR3 region: CASSQGLHHGTGELFF. In DNA, the CDR3 is TGTGCCAGCAGCCAGGGACTCCATCATGGTACCGGGGAGCTGTTTTTT.

V is TRBV6-6 and J is TRBJ2-2; 10 bases match TRBD2. CDR1 is MNHNY and CDR2 is SVGAGI in the germline V gene (reference sequence). Trimming cost V 2 bases and J 0 bases; bases outside gene matches: 3. The CDR3 length is 17 residues. CDR3 sequence reads: CASSYRLAGANTGELFF. DNA of the CDR3: TGTGCCAGCAGTTACCGCCTAGCGGGAGCGAACACCGGGGAGCTGTTTTTT.

This clonotype was seen ten or more times. This chain connects TRBV4-1 to TRBJ2-7; 9 bases fit TRBD1. Losses at the gene ends were 3 bases for V and 4 bases for J; bases not matched to a gene: 7. CDR3 size: 15 residues. Germline assignment: CDR1 MGHRA and CDR2 YSYEKL. CDR3 coding DNA: TGCGCCAGCAGCCACTTACAGGGGGCGGAGTACGAGCAGTACTTC. Translating it yields CASSHLQGAEYEQYF.

The chain links TRBV20-1 to TRBJ1-4, with a possible D match to TRBD1 (6 bases). The germline V gene has CDR1 DFQATT and CDR2 SNEGSKA (reference sequence). With 0 bases removed from V and 6 bases from J, the gap between germline ends came to 11 bases. CDR3 length: 14 residues. CDR3: CSARERDKDEKLFF. The CDR3 nucleotides are TGCAGTGCTAGAGAGCGGGACAAGGATGAAAAACTGTTTTTT.

This clonotype occurred many times. J is TRBJ1-3 and V is TRBV15; D unresolved. Trimming left V 4 bases short and J 0 bases short, with 10 bases between. Looked up from germline, CDR1 is LNHNV and CDR2 is YYDKDF (reference sequence). This CDR3 has 15 amino acids. CDR3 nucleotides: TGTGCCACCAGCAACCCGGCCCGCTCTGGAAACACCATATATTTT. Its protein is CATSNPARSGNTIYF.

V usage is TRBV20-1 and J usage is TRBJ1-5; 8 bases align to TRBD1. Germline trimming cut 6 bases from V and 5 bases from J; bases unmatched to any gene: 9. The CDR3 loop spans 14 amino acids. Looked up from germline, CDR1 is DFQATT and CDR2 is SNEGSKA (reference sequence). In DNA form, the CDR3 reads TGCAGTGCCCAACCGGACAGGGAGTATCAGCCCCAGCATTTT. This translates into CSAQPDREYQPQHF.

The chain is built from TRBV15 and TRBJ2-7; TRBD2 agrees at 11 bases. The DNA end lines up better with TRBJ2-5; the J call may be wrong. CDR3 size: 18 residues. Germline CDR1 and CDR2: LNHNV and YYDKDF (reference sequence). CDR3 sequence (DNA): TGTGCCACCAGCAGCTTAGCGGGACTAGCGGACCGCCAAGAGACCCAGTACTTC. It yields the protein CATSSLAGLADRQETQYF.

This clonotype was counted between two and nine times. The chain carries TRBV7-9 and TRBJ1-2; D uncertain. CDR1 and CDR2 (germline): SEHNR, FQNEAQ (reference sequence). CDR3 size: 15 residues. V was pared by 0 bases and J by 8 bases, with 16 bases between. The CDR3 loop reads CASSLAGSGLWGYTF. The DNA for the CDR3 is TGTGCCAGCAGCTTAGCGGGCAGTGGATTGTGGGGCTACACCTTC.

This clonotype has at least ten counts. This chain links TRBV6-5 with TRBJ1-3, with D possibly being TRBD1 (5 bases). With 6 bases removed from V and 0 bases from J, the gap between germline ends came to 9 bases. Germline values: CDR1 MNHEY, CDR2 SVGAGI. This CDR3 contains 14 residues. The CDR3 loop is CASRGRTSGNTIYF. The CDR3 DNA follows: TGTGCCAGCAGGGGACGGACCTCTGGAAACACCATATATTTT.

This clonotype was observed at least ten times. The J gene is TRBJ2-2, the V gene TRBV24-1; 7 bases agree with TRBD1. The CDR3 loop spans 16 amino acids. V trimming: 6 bases; J trimming: 0 bases; junction bases outside the gene matches: 6. Germline lookup yields CDR1 KGHDR and CDR2 SFDVKD. The CDR3 loop is CATSKGQAANTGELFF. CDR3 DNA: TGTGCCACCAGTAAAGGACAGGCCGCGAACACCGGGGAGCTGTTTTTT.

CDR3 coding DNA: TGTGCCAGCAGCCAGACTATGGGGAGTTACGAGCAGTACTTC. Translation: CASSQTMGSYEQYF. V and J are TRBV7-2 and TRBJ2-7; possible D gene TRBD2, 5 bases. Trimming took off 5 bases at V and 4 bases at J, with 15 bases between the two ends. From germline, CDR1 is SGHTA and CDR2 FQGNSA. CDR3 length equals 14 residues.

V usage is TRBV2 and J usage is TRBJ1-1; no clear D gene. The germline gives CDR1 SNHLY, CDR2 FYNNEI. Between the trimmed V and J ends, which lost 5 bases and 8 bases, there was a span of 6 bases. The CDR3 loop spans 10 amino acids. This CDR3 reads CASSQLEAFF. In DNA, the CDR3 is TGTGCCAGCAGTCAATTGGAAGCTTTCTTT.

This clonotype has a count of ten or more. CDR3 DNA sequence: TGTGCCAGTACTACAGACTCTGGGGCCAACGTCCTGACTTTC. It translates to CASTTDSGANVLTF. V usage is TRBV19 and J usage is TRBJ2-6; D unclear. With 7 bases removed from V and 0 bases from J, the gap between germline ends came to 7 bases. The CDR3 length is 14 residues. Germline loops: CDR1 LNHDA, CDR2 SQIVND (reference sequence).

Ten or more counts support this clonotype. This chain joins TRBV2 and TRBJ2-5; 8 nucleotides match TRBD1. J lost 1 base, V lost 5 bases, and 6 bases had no gene match. The CDR3 contains 15 residues. CDR1 and CDR2 from the germline V gene are SNHLY and FYNNEI. The CDR3: CASSWDRTPQETQYF. For the CDR3, the DNA is TGTGCCAGCAGTTGGGACAGGACCCCCCAAGAGACCCAGTACTTC.

This clonotype was counted many times. CDR3 nucleotide sequence: TGTGCCAGCAGTCAGACAGACGGCAGGGGCTACGAGCAGTACTTC. Translated: CASSQTDGRGYEQYF. The chain couples TRBV25-1 to TRBJ2-7; perhaps TRBD1 as D (6 bases). Trimming stripped 5 bases from V and 3 bases from J, with 17 bases between. CDR1 and CDR2 (germline): MGHDK, SYGVNS. The CDR3 is 15 residues long.

Remarks on this clonotype: The junction and the germline gene differ at one end; a read error may be behind it. The gene calls are TRBV28 and TRBJ2-7; D is undetermined. CDR3 length: 13 amino acids. Per the germline V gene, CDR1 is MDHEN and CDR2 is SYDVKM. As DNA, the CDR3 is TGTACCAGCAGTCCCCTCCCATCTTACGAGCAGTACTTC. Encoded protein: CTSSPLPSYEQYF.

The chain joins TRBV4-2 to TRBJ1-1; no firm D call. V lost 0 bases to trimming and J lost 0 bases, with 8 bases between them. In germline, CDR1 is LGHNA, CDR2 YNFKEQ. The CDR3 loop spans 15 amino acids. The CDR3 here is CASSQEPNMNTEAFF. Here the CDR3 DNA reads TGTGCCAGCAGCCAAGAACCCAACATGAACACTGAAGCTTTCTTT.

The chain joins TRBV4-3 to TRBJ2-7; 14 bases agree with TRBD2. The CDR3 contains 17 residues. CDR1 and CDR2 from the germline V gene are LGHNA and YSLEER. V lost 2 bases and J lost 2; bases outside the gene matches: 5. As DNA, the CDR3 is TGCGCCAGCAGCCAAAGACTAGCGGGAGGGGCCACCTACGAGCAGTACTTC. Protein product: CASSQRLAGGATYEQYF.

Written as DNA, the CDR3 is TGCAGCTTGACTAGCGGGGAACTAGCCTACGAGCAGTACTTC. It yields the protein CSLTSGELAYEQYF. V is TRBV29-1 and J is TRBJ2-7, with TRBD2 matching 11 bases. The germline V gene has CDR1 SQVTM and CDR2 ANQGSEA. The CDR3 loop spans 14 amino acids. J was trimmed by 2 bases and V by 8 bases; bases with no gene match: 8.

The chain links TRBV29-1 to TRBJ2-5; possibly TRBD1 or TRBD2 for D (6 bases each). Germline V lookup: CDR1 SQVTM, CDR2 ANQGSEA. The length of the CDR3 is 12 residues. Trimming pared 6 bases from V and 5 bases from J, leaving 13 bases between. CDR3 residues: CSVGGRGETQYF. The CDR3 DNA reads as TGCAGCGTAGGGGGGAGAGGGGAGACCCAGTACTTC.

Points on this clonotype: As the CDR3 is not closed by the conserved phenylalanine or tryptophan, this likely results from a read error. The limits of the CDR3 on the DNA are not certain, so only TCRdb's listed CDR3 is given. The chain combines TRBV7-8 with TRBJ1-6; the table's D call, TRBD1, was not checked against the DNA. The V gene's germline CDR1 is SGHVS and CDR2 FQNEAQ. The CDR3 is 8 amino acids long, termini counted. The chain's CDR3 is CASSLWSG.

This clonotype was picked up many times. The chain recombines TRBV20-1 with TRBJ1-5, with D hard to call. Germline V gives CDR1 DFQATT, CDR2 SNEGSKA (reference sequence). V was clipped by 5 bases and J by 7 bases, with 18 bases between them. The CDR3 has 14 amino acids. As DNA, the CDR3 is TGCAGTGCTCTAAATCAGGTTGGGCACCAGCCCCAGCATTTT. It encodes CSALNQVGHQPQHF.

Ten or more counts support this clonotype. The V gene is TRBV20-1, the J gene TRBJ2-7; tentative D call: TRBD2 (6 bases). The CDR3 runs 13 residues. With 3 bases removed from V and 6 bases from J, the gap between germline ends came to 15 bases. Germline V gene sequence: CDR1 DFQATT, CDR2 SNEGSKA (reference sequence). DNA for the CDR3: TGCAGTGCTAGCGGGAGTACGGTCCTCGAGCAGTACTTC. Its protein product is CSASGSTVLEQYF.

V usage is TRBV7-9 and J usage is TRBJ2-2; D remains ambiguous. The length of the CDR3 is 11 residues. Trimming removed 7 bases at V and 8 bases at J, with 8 bases between. Germline V gene lookup returns CDR1 SEHNR and CDR2 FQNEAQ (reference sequence). This CDR3 reads CASNPPGELFF. Written as DNA, the CDR3 is TGTGCCAGCAACCCTCCAGGGGAGCTGTTTTTT.

This clonotype showed up many times. This chain uses TRBV9 with TRBJ2-5; no reliable D call. The CDR3 loop spans 13 amino acids. Trimming shortened V by 0 bases and J by 3 bases, and 6 bases separated the two germline ends. CDR1 and CDR2 from the germline V gene are SGDLS and YYNGEE. CDR3 nucleotide sequence: TGTGCCAGCAGCGTAGGTGCAGAAGAGACCCAGTACTTC. Translated, it gives CASSVGAEETQYF.

The CDR3 region has the DNA TGTGCCATCAGTAGAACAGGGAGAGTAACTGAAGCTTTCTTT. Translating gives CAISRTGRVTEAFF. The chain has TRBV10-3 and TRBJ1-1; D possibly corresponds to TRBD1 (6 bases). V was shortened by 5 bases and J by 5 bases, with 15 bases between the two germline ends. The CDR3 consists of 14 residues. Germline lookup yields CDR1 ENHRY and CDR2 SYGVKD.

The rearrangement joins TRBV20-1 to TRBJ2-2, with D perhaps TRBD2 (6 bases). The CDR3 totals 13 residues. Per germline, CDR1 DFQATT and CDR2 SNEGSKA (reference sequence). V lost 1 base and J 4 bases, leaving 7 bases between the germline ends. This chain's CDR3 is CSARAGATGELFF. CDR3 sequence (DNA): TGCAGTGCTAGAGCGGGAGCCACCGGGGAGCTGTTTTTT.